These 26 T cell receptor beta chains came from one sample sequenced in a study of beta chain features in type 1 diabetes. Since all of the isolated RNA was reverse transcribed, expressed TCRB transcripts were what got sequenced. Assay used: immunoSEQ multiplex PCR; TCRdb lists only in-frame clones, some missing. This sample has over 500,000 clones; 15% to 17% occur once, and the top ten carry about 0.097%. The sequenced material came from naive CD4+ T cells from blood. Receptors originate from a young man in good health.

As regards this clone: The same CDR3 arises from other DNA sequences in this sample as well. The chain has TRBV7-2 and TRBJ1-2; D gene uncertain. V lost 0 bases and J lost 5, with 4 bases in between. This CDR3 is built from 12 residues. From germline, CDR1 is SGHTA and CDR2 FQGNSA. CDR3 sequence reads: CASSLAVYGYTF. CDR3 DNA: TGTGCCAGCAGCTTAGCAGTTTATGGCTACACCTTC.

The rearrangement links TRBV7-9 to TRBJ2-1; 8 nucleotides align to TRBD2. Trimming at V came to 1 base and at J to 8 bases, leaving 7 bases not matched to a gene. The CDR3 is 15 amino acids. Germline assignment: CDR1 SEHNR and CDR2 FQNEAQ (reference sequence). CDR3 sequence (DNA): TGTGCCAGCAGCTTAGACGGGGGGGCCAGAGATGAGCAGTTCTTC. Its protein is CASSLDGGARDEQFF.

This clone was observed a few times. DNA of the CDR3: TGTGCCAGCAGCTCTGGACAGGGCCATCAGCCCCAGCATTTT. Translation gives CASSSGQGHQPQHF. The V call is TRBV28, the J call TRBJ1-5; 8 positions agree with TRBD1. Trimming cost V 6 bases and J 5 bases; bases outside gene matches: 6. There are 14 residues in the CDR3. Per germline, CDR1 MDHEN and CDR2 SYDVKM.

J is TRBJ1-4 and V is TRBV7-2; tentatively, D is TRBD1 (5 bases). Per the germline V gene, CDR1 is SGHTA and CDR2 is FQGNSA. Trimming removed 6 bases at V and 8 bases at J, with 16 bases between. The CDR3 length is 14 residues. CDR3 protein: CASRRTQQGEKLFF. CDR3 sequence (DNA): TGTGCCAGCAGACGGACACAGCAGGGAGAAAAACTGTTTTTT.

This clone came up a few times. This rearrangement joins TRBV7-3 to TRBJ2-1, with 9 bases matching TRBD1. The germline gives CDR1 SGHTA, CDR2 FQGTGA. J was trimmed by 10 bases and V by 5 bases; bases with no gene match: 3. The CDR3 runs to 12 residues. This CDR3 reads CASSPGTGEQFF. CDR3 nucleotide sequence: TGTGCCAGCAGCCCCGGGACAGGGGAGCAGTTCTTC.

The CDR3 region is CASSQELAGALGGQYF. The CDR3 nucleotides are TGTGCCAGCAGCCAAGAACTAGCGGGCGCCCTGGGGGGCCAGTACTTC. The chain carries TRBV4-2 and TRBJ2-5; 9 bases fit TRBD2. This CDR3 has 16 amino acids. CDR1 LGHNA and CDR2 YNFKEQ come from the germline V gene. Trimming removed 0 bases from V and 10 bases from J; junction bases left unmatched: 12.

There are a few counts of this clone. CDR3: CACLRGFQETQYF. CDR3 nucleotides: TGTGCCTGTCTCCGGGGTTTCCAAGAGACCCAGTACTTC. J is TRBJ2-5 and V is TRBV30, with a weak D call TRBD2 (5 bases). Per the germline V gene, CDR1 is GTSNPN and CDR2 is SVGIG (reference sequence). The CDR3 consists of 13 residues. V lost 6 bases to trimming and J lost 1 base, with 12 bases between them.

In its sample, this clone was seen a few times. The chain carries TRBV18 and TRBJ1-4; the D gene is possibly TRBD1 (5 bases). V was pared by 3 bases and J by 8 bases, with 16 bases between. The CDR3 loop spans 15 amino acids. Germline lookup yields CDR1 KGHSH and CDR2 LQKENI. The CDR3 DNA is TGTGCCAGCTCACCGACAGTTCCTCCTGGGGAAAAACTGTTTTTT. Translation gives CASSPTVPPGEKLFF.

This clone was seen a few times. The CDR3 reads CASSSGQGLNQPQHF. DNA for the CDR3: TGTGCCAGTAGTAGCGGACAGGGCCTAAATCAGCCCCAGCATTTT. V is TRBV19 and J is TRBJ1-5; the match to TRBD1 covers 8 bases. Germline lookup yields CDR1 LNHDA and CDR2 SQIVND (reference sequence). CDR3 length: 15 residues. Trimming cost V 4 bases and J 4 bases; bases outside gene matches: 6.

For this clone: One end of the junction varies from germline; a read error may be responsible. The V and J genes are TRBV12-5 and TRBJ2-1; D perhaps matches TRBD2 (6 bases). The CDR3 is 11 residues long. The germline V gene encodes CDR1 LGHNT and CDR2 FRNRAP. The CDR3 DNA sequence: TGTGCTAGTGGTTCCGGGCAACGGGAGCTCTTC. Its protein product is CASGSGQRELF. Complete variable domain (other parts from reference TRBV12-5 and TRBJ2-1): DARVTQTPRHKVTEMGQEVTMRCQPILGHNTVFWYRQTMMQGLELLAYFRNRAPLDDSGMPKDRFSAEMPDATLATLKIQPSEPRDSAVYFCASGSGQRELFGPGTRLTVL.

This sequence joins TRBV7-3 and TRBJ1-2; TRBD1 aligns across 8 bases. This CDR3 comprises 14 residues. Trimming cost V 4 bases and J 4 bases; bases outside gene matches: 5. Germline V lookup: CDR1 SGHTA, CDR2 FQGTGA. The CDR3 loop reads CASSSGQGGYGYTF. In DNA form, the CDR3 reads TGTGCCAGCAGCTCCGGACAGGGAGGCTATGGCTACACCTTC.

This sequence joins TRBV5-4 and TRBJ2-3; 8 bases match TRBD1. The CDR3 is made up of 16 amino acids. CDR1 SGHNT and CDR2 YYREEE come from the germline V gene (reference sequence). The V segment lost 2 bases and the J segment 3 bases; nucleotides outside the gene matches: 8. CDR3 sequence: CASSLLTGGRTDTQYF. The CDR3 DNA is TGTGCCAGCAGCTTACTTACAGGGGGTCGGACAGATACGCAGTATTTT.

This clone was counted between two and nine times. This rearrangement joins TRBV7-9 to TRBJ2-7; weak D call: TRBD1 (6 bases). Trimming pared 1 base from V and 2 bases from J, leaving 9 bases between. Germline assignment: CDR1 SEHNR and CDR2 FQNEAQ (reference sequence). The CDR3 has 14 residues. This chain's CDR3 is CASSLVDRTYEQYF. CDR3 DNA sequence: TGTGCCAGCAGCTTAGTTGACAGGACCTACGAGCAGTACTTC. Full variable domain (rest looked up from reference TRBV7-9 and TRBJ2-7): DTGVSQNPRHKITKRGQNVTFRCDPISEHNRLYWYRQTLGQGPEFLTYFQNEAQLEKSRLLSDRFSAERPKGSFSTLEIQRTEQGDSAMYLCASSLVDRTYEQYFGPGTRLTVT.

The chain couples TRBV25-1 to TRBJ2-5; tentatively, D is TRBD1 (6 bases). The better agreement between TRBJ2-7 and the DNA end casts doubt on the J call. Germline V lookup: CDR1 MGHDK, CDR2 SYGVNS. This CDR3 region has 12 residues. CDR3 in DNA: TGTGCCAGCACGTGGGACACCTACGAGCAGTACTTC. It is translated as CASTWDTYEQYF.

The sample holds a few counts of this clone. The genes are TRBV7-9 and TRBJ1-2; 7 bases fit TRBD1. The CDR3 contains 13 residues. V trimming: 1 base; J trimming: 6 bases; junction bases outside the gene matches: 2. The V gene's germline CDR1 is SEHNR and CDR2 FQNEAQ (reference sequence). CDR3 nucleotides: TGTGCCAGCAGCTTAGAGGGGGCTAATGGCTACACCTTC. Its translation: CASSLEGANGYTF.

This clone has just a few counts. Written as DNA, the CDR3 is TGTGCCAGCAGTTTGACCAGAAGGGGTGAGCAGTTCTTC. It translates to CASSLTRRGEQFF. V usage is TRBV27 and J usage is TRBJ2-1; perhaps TRBD1 as D (5 bases). The CDR3 contains 13 residues. Deletions cut 3 bases from V and 9 bases from J, with 12 bases between. Germline CDR1 and CDR2: MNHEY and SMNVEV (reference sequence).

The genes are TRBV11-2 and TRBJ1-6, with D possibly being TRBD1 (5 bases). Germline V gives CDR1 SGHAT, CDR2 FQNNGV. CDR3 length: 15 amino acids. Deletions cut 5 bases from V and 4 bases from J, with 12 bases between. CDR3 DNA: TGTGCCAGCAGCGTCCGGGGCGGTTATAATTCACCCCTCCACTTT. It yields the protein CASSVRGGYNSPLHF.

This clone occurred a few times. CDR3 amino acids: CASSVVQDQNIQYF. CDR3 in DNA: TGTGCCAGCAGTGTGGTCCAGGATCAAAACATTCAGTACTTC. The rearrangement joins TRBV2 to TRBJ2-4; D gene unclear. The CDR3 totals 14 residues. The germline V gene encodes CDR1 SNHLY and CDR2 FYNNEI. V dropped 4 bases and J dropped 5 bases, with 12 bases sitting between them.

This clone was seen a handful of times. The chain employs TRBV5-1 and TRBJ2-1, with D possibly being TRBD2 (6 bases). This CDR3 is built from 15 residues. Trimming stripped 4 bases from V and 0 bases from J, with 11 bases between. CDR1 and CDR2 from the germline V gene are SGHRS and YFSETQ. The chain's CDR3 is CASSTLASSYNEQFF. CDR3 DNA sequence: TGCGCCAGCAGCACACTAGCAAGCTCCTACAATGAGCAGTTCTTC. The whole variable domain, filled in from reference TRBV5-1 and TRBJ2-1, reads KAGVTQTPRYLIKTRGQQVTLSCSPISGHRSVSWYQQTPGQGLQFLFEYFSETQRNKGNFPGRFSGRQFSNSRSEMNVSTLELGDSALYLCASSTLASSYNEQFFGPGTRLTVL.

This clone was counted only a few times. The chain combines TRBV7-9 with TRBJ2-3; TRBD2 matches 10 bases. This CDR3 region has 19 residues. The junction had 19 bases not matched to a gene; V was cut back by 8 bases and J by 2 bases. Germline assignment: CDR1 SEHNR and CDR2 FQNEAQ (reference sequence). DNA for the CDR3: TGTGCCAGCCCCCGATATTCCAAGCGGGAGGGCCGGGACACAGATACGCAGTATTTT. Protein sequence: CASPRYSKREGRDTDTQYF.

V is TRBV11-3 and J is TRBJ2-2; D might be TRBD1 (6 bases). Germline V CDR1 and CDR2: SGHNT, YENEEA. This CDR3 comprises 14 residues. The ends were cut back, 6 bases at V and 4 bases at J, with 12 bases in the middle. CDR3 bases: TGTGCCAGCAGGTCGACAGGCGGCACCGGGGAGCTGTTTTTT. This sequence encodes CASRSTGGTGELFF.

V usage is TRBV5-1 and J usage is TRBJ2-1; a weak D match, TRBD1 (5 bases). Germline CDR1 and CDR2: SGHRS and YFSETQ. The CDR3 is 14 residues long. V was cut by 0 bases and J by 8 bases, with 12 bases left in between. The chain's CDR3 is CASSLGQLGDEQFF. CDR3 sequence (DNA): TGCGCCAGCAGCTTGGGACAGTTAGGGGATGAGCAGTTCTTC.

The V and J genes are TRBV9 and TRBJ2-3, with D perhaps matching TRBD2 (6 bases). V gave up 4 bases and J gave up 1 base, with 10 bases separating them. Looked up from germline, CDR1 is SGDLS and CDR2 is YYNGEE. This CDR3 has 14 amino acids. The CDR3: CASSRIAGTDTQYF. The DNA for the CDR3 is TGTGCCAGCAGCCGGATAGCGGGCACAGATACGCAGTATTTT.

The V call is TRBV7-2, the J call TRBJ2-2, with a weak D call TRBD1 (5 bases). CDR3 size: 14 residues. Germline CDR1 and CDR2: SGHTA and FQGNSA. Trimming took 2 bases from V and 7 from J, leaving 11 bases between them. In DNA, the CDR3 is TGTGCCAGCAGCTTACGGCAGGGCAACGGGGAGCTGTTTTTT. Its protein is CASSLRQGNGELFF.

The V and J genes are TRBV28 and TRBJ1-5; D perhaps matches TRBD1 (6 bases). The CDR3 extends over 13 amino acids. CDR1 is MDHEN and CDR2 is SYDVKM in the germline V gene. Trimming stripped 11 bases from V and 2 bases from J, with 13 bases between. CDR3: CAAGGRGNQPQHF. CDR3 nucleotides: TGTGCCGCGGGGGGGCGGGGCAATCAGCCCCAGCATTTT.

This clone was seen a few times. The chain is built from TRBV7-9 and TRBJ1-1; the D is unclear. This CDR3 has 11 residues. Germline-derived CDR1 and CDR2 are SEHNR and FQNEAQ (reference sequence). Trimming took 1 base from V and 8 from J, leaving 5 bases between them. CDR3 residues: CASSLVSEAFF. For the CDR3, the DNA is TGTGCCAGCAGCTTAGTTTCCGAAGCTTTCTTT.